The entry that follows covers one TCR beta chain sequence. Which antigen it targets is not known. There are no base qualities to consult, and no much larger clone falls within one base. This entry belongs to a study of blood T cell repertoires in COVID-19 (dated by TCRdb to 2018 to 2020). Concerning the study at large: Collaborator samples came from the United States, Italy and Spain and covered acute and convalescent phases of COVID-19. Where available, HLA class I and class II types were taken from metadata supplied by the sample provider and were not determined by assay-based typing. The prospective study material was composed of cDNA or gDNA derived from T cells, B-cell-depleted T cells, or PBMCs. Subjects who had been exposed to COVID-19, were actively infected with it, or had recovered from it provided the deeply sampled blood TCRbeta repertoires that made up the dataset. A freely available public database, intended as a resource for researchers studying the immune response to SARS-CoV-2, is where the repertoires were released. Samples were obtained from the ongoing ImmuneRACE study (first 160 participants) and from over 1,000 subjects provided by 6 global collaborators. The sample metadata nearly always contained a de-identified subject ID, COVID-19 status, age in years and sex.

The immunoSEQ Assay, a bias-controlled multiplex PCR, was used to amplify TCRbeta CDR3 regions from genomic DNA. On the study's bioinformatics: Nucleated cell counts per sample were estimated from amplification of reference gene primers within the assay. To quantify the absolute abundance of each unique TCRbeta CDR3 rearrangement, sequence reads were collapsed and filtered. For each sample, productive Simpson clonality was calculated by taking the square root of Simpson's diversity index across productive rearrangements. TCRdb re-hosts the immuneACCESS table, in-frame sequences only. Its copies lack some clones; in the studies checked, an unresolved V gene accounts for under half of them, and the cause for the rest is not known. V and J calls and clone size are as listed in that table; D and trimming were resolved from the DNA. This sample is represented by 200,000 to 300,000 clones; more than 85% of them were singletons. Of the sample, under 9% falls within the top ten clones.

Based on the germline V gene, the CDR1 and CDR2 sequences are SGHNT and YENEEA. Spanning cysteine to phenylalanine, the CDR3 consists of 14 amino acids. Kept here is only the CDR3 DNA, which spans 42 bases and is read in frame from base 1. Trimming removed 5 bases from V and 2 bases from J, leaving 13 bases between the germline ends. Each collaborating institution followed its own protocols to collect whole blood in K2EDTA tubes. For TCRbeta analysis, collaborators shipped samples in one of three forms: frozen whole blood, isolated PBMCs, or DNA extracted from either of those sample types. What the research found in general, with its limitations: Clinical and demographic metadata were provided uncurated, with the amount varying by source and participant.

The TCR was taken from a woman aged 70-85 years with active or convalescent COVID-19. Sequences were obtained from peripheral blood. The rearranged segments are TRBV11-3 and TRBJ2-7, with no confident D gene call. The encoded CDR3 is CASSRGSETYEQYF. The nucleotide sequence reads TGTGCCAGCAGCAGAGGTTCGGAGACCTACGAGCAGTACTTC.